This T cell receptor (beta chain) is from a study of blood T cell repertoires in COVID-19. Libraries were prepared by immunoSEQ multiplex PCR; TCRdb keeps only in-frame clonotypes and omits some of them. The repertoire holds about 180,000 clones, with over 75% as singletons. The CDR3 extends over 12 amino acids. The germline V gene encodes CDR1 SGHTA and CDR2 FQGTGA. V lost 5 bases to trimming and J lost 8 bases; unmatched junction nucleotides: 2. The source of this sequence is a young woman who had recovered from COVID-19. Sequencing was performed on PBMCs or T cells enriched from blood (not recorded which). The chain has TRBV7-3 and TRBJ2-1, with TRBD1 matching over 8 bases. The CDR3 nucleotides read TGTGCCAGCAGCCCACAGGGGGATGAGCAGTTCTTC. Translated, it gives CASSPQGDEQFF. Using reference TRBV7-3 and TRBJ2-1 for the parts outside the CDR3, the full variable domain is GAGVSQTPSNKVTEKGKYVELRCDPISGHTALYWYRQSLGQGPEFLIYFQGTGAADDSGLPNDRFFAVRPEGSVSTLKIQRTERGDSAVYLCASSPQGDEQFFGPGTRLTVL.